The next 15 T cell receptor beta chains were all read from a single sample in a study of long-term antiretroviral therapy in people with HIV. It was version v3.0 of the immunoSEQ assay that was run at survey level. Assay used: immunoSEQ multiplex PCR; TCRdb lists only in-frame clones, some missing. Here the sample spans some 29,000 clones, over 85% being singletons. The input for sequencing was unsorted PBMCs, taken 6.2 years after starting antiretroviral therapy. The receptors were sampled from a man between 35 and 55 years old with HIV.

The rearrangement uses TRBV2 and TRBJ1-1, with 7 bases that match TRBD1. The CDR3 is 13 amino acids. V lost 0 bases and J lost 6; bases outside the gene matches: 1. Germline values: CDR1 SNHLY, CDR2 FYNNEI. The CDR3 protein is CASSEAQGAEAFF. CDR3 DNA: TGTGCCAGCAGTGAAGCGCAGGGGGCTGAAGCTTTCTTT. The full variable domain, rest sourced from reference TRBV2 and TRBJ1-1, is EPEVTQTPSHQVTQMGQEVILRCVPISNHLYFYWYRQILGQKVEFLVSFYNNEISEKSEIFDDQFSVERPDGSNFTLKIRSTKLEDSAMYFCASSEAQGAEAFFGQGTRLTVV.

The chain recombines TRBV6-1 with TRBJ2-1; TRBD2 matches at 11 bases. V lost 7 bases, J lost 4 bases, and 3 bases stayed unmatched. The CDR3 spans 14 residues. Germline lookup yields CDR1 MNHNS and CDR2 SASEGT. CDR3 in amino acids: CASNLAGGYNEQFF. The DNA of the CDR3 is TGTGCCAGCAATCTAGCGGGGGGTTACAATGAGCAGTTCTTC.

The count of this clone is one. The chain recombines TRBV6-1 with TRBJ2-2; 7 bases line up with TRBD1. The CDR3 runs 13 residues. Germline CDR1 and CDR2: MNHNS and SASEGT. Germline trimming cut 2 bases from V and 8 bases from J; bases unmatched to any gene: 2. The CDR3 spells CASSERGRGELFF. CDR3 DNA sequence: TGTGCCAGCAGTGAAAGGGGGCGAGGGGAGCTGTTTTTT.

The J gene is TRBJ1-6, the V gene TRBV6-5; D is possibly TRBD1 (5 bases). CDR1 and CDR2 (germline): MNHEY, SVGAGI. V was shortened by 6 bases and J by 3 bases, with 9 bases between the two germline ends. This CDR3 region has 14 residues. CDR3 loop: CASRQDSYNSPLHF. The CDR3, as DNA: TGTGCCAGCAGACAAGACAGCTATAATTCACCCCTCCACTTT.

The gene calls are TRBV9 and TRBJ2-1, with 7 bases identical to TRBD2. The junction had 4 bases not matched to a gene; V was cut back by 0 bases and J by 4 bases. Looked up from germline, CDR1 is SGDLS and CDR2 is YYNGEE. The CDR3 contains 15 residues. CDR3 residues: CASSVAASGYNEQFF. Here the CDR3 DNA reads TGTGCCAGCAGCGTAGCGGCTAGCGGATACAATGAGCAGTTCTTC.

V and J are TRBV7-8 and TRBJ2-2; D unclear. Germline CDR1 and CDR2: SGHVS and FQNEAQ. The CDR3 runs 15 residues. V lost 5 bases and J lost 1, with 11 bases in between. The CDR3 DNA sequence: TGTGCCAGCAGCCCCTCCGTGGGGAACACCGGGGAGCTGTTTTTT. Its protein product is CASSPSVGNTGELFF.

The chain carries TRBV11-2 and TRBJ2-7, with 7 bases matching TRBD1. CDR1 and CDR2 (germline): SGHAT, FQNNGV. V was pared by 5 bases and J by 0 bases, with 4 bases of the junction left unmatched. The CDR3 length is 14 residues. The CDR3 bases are TGTGCCAGCAGCCCGCAGGGGGTCTCCTACGAGCAGTACTTC. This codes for CASSPQGVSYEQYF.

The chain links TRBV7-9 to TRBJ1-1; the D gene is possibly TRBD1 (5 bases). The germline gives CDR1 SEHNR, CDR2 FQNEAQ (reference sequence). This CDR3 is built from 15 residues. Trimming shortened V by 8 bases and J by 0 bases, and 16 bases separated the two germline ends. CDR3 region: CASFREGLMNTEAFF. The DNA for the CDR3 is TGTGCCAGCTTCAGGGAGGGACTCATGAACACTGAAGCTTTCTTT.

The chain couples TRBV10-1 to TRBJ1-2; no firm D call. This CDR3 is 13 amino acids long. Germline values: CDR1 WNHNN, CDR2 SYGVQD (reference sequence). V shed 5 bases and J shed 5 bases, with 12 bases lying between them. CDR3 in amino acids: CASSPDLSYGYTF. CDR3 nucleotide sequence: TGCGCCAGCAGTCCCGACTTATCATATGGCTACACCTTC.

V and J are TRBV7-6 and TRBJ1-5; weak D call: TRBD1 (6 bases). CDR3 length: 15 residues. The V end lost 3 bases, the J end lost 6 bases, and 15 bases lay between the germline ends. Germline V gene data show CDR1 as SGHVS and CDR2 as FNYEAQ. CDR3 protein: CASSLGDGGGQPQHF. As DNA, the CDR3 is TGTGCCAGCAGCTTGGGTGACGGGGGCGGTCAGCCCCAGCATTTT.

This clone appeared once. CDR3 coding DNA: TGTGCCAGCAGCTTGGGAGCGGGAGTAGGTACCGGGGAGCTGTTTTTT. It specifies CASSLGAGVGTGELFF. This chain joins TRBV5-6 and TRBJ2-2, with 8 bases aligning to TRBD2. Germline V gives CDR1 SGHDT, CDR2 YYEEEE. Germline trimming cut 0 bases from V and 5 bases from J; bases unmatched to any gene: 6. The CDR3 sequence is 16 residues long.

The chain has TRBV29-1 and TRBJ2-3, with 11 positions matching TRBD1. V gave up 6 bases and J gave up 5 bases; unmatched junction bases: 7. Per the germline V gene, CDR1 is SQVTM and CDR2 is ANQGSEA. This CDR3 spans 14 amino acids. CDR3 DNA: TGCAGCGTAGGACAGGGGGCATTACTAGATACGCAGTATTTT. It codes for CSVGQGALLDTQYF.

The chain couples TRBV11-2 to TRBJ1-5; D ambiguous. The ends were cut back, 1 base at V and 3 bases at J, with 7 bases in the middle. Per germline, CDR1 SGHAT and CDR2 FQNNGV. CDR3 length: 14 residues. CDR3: CASSLGPNNQPQHF. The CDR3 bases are TGTGCCAGCAGCTTAGGGCCCAACAATCAGCCCCAGCATTTT.

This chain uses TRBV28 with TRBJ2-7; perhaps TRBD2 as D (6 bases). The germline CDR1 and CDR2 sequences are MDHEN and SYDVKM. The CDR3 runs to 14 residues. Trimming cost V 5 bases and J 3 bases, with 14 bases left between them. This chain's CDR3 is CASSPGTYHYEQYF. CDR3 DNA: TGTGCCAGCAGTCCCGGGACTTACCACTACGAGCAGTACTTC.

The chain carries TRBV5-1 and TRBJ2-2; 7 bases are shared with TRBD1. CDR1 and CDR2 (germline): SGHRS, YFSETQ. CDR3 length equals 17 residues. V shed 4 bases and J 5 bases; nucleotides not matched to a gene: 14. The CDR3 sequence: CASSHNDRARRTGELFF. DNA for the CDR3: TGCGCCAGCAGCCACAACGACAGGGCCCGAAGGACCGGGGAGCTGTTTTTT.